The 14 T cell receptor beta chains in this list originate from one sample, sequenced in a study of a mutant IDH1 vaccine in newly diagnosed glioma. The time point denotes: week 35, safety follow-up. A 20-mer mutant IDH1 peptide at 300 ug was injected subcutaneously with topical imiquimod. Clones were read by immunoSEQ multiplex PCR, and TCRdb kept only the in-frame ones, dropping some. The sample yields about 60,000 clones, roughly 81% seen once. Their cognate antigens are unknown. The material was PBMCs, obtained from a glioma patient whose treatment included an IDH1 peptide vaccine. The receptors derive from a man aged 35 to 55 with glioma.

CDR3 protein: CASSRATSGSSYEQYF. CDR3 coding DNA: TGCGCCAGCAGCCGCGCGACTAGCGGGAGCTCCTACGAGCAGTACTTC. The chain joins TRBV4-3 to TRBJ2-7, with TRBD2 matching over 12 bases. Per germline, CDR1 LGHNA and CDR2 YSLEER. The CDR3 extends over 16 amino acids. After removal of 4 bases from V and 0 bases from J, the junction contained 4 bases not matched to a gene.

The V call is TRBV5-1, the J call TRBJ1-6; 9 positions match TRBD1. J gave up 10 bases and V 4 bases, and 9 bases lay outside the gene matches. This CDR3 is 15 amino acids long. Germline lookup yields CDR1 SGHRS and CDR2 YFSETQ. The chain's CDR3 is CASSQDRGIRSPLHF. The CDR3, as DNA: TGCGCCAGCAGCCAGGACAGGGGTATTCGGTCACCCCTCCACTTT.

CDR3 amino acids: CASSLGTPSDEQYF. The DNA of the CDR3 is TGTGCCAGCAGCTTAGGGACCCCATCCGACGAGCAGTACTTC. This sequence joins TRBV7-9 and TRBJ2-7; D uncertain. Germline loops: CDR1 SEHNR, CDR2 FQNEAQ (reference sequence). Trimming pared 1 base from V and 5 bases from J, leaving 12 bases between. There are 14 residues in the CDR3.

V usage is TRBV5-1 and J usage is TRBJ2-3, with a possible D match to TRBD1 (5 bases). CDR1 and CDR2 from the germline V gene are SGHRS and YFSETQ. This CDR3 contains 12 residues. Deletions cut 6 bases from V and 6 bases from J, with 11 bases between. CDR3 DNA: TGCGCCAGCAACGACAGAGCCGATACGCAGTATTTT. It encodes CASNDRADTQYF.

The chain carries TRBV6-1 and TRBJ2-7; 13 bases match TRBD2. This CDR3 is built from 15 residues. The junction had 2 bases not matched to a gene; V was cut back by 2 bases and J by 4 bases. Per germline, CDR1 MNHNS and CDR2 SASEGT. CDR3 loop: CASSELLAGGYEQYF. The CDR3 DNA reads as TGTGCCAGCAGTGAACTACTAGCGGGAGGGTACGAGCAGTACTTC.

V usage is TRBV19 and J usage is TRBJ2-1, with TRBD2 identical over 10 bases. Trimming cost V 2 bases and J 6 bases; bases outside gene matches: 10. Germline V CDR1 and CDR2: LNHDA, SQIVND (reference sequence). The CDR3 sequence is 17 residues long. CDR3 nucleotides: TGTGCCAGTAGTATAACCCCCCTAGCGGGAGTAGGCAATGAGCAGTTCTTC. Its protein is CASSITPLAGVGNEQFF. Supplemented by reference TRBV19 and TRBJ2-1, the full variable domain reads DGGITQSPKYLFRKEGQNVTLSCEQNLNHDAMYWYRQDPGQGLRLIYYSQIVNDFQKGDIAEGYSVSREKKESFPLTVTSAQKNPTAFYLCASSITPLAGVGNEQFFGPGTRLTVL.

The J gene is TRBJ2-2, the V gene TRBV28; D is undetermined. This CDR3 comprises 14 residues. In germline, CDR1 is MDHEN, CDR2 SYDVKM. V was pared by 6 bases and J by 4 bases, with 12 bases between. CDR3 sequence: CASRPIFVTGELFF. In DNA form, the CDR3 reads TGTGCCAGCAGACCAATTTTCGTCACCGGGGAGCTGTTTTTT. The entire variable domain, with the rest obtained from reference TRBV28 and TRBJ2-2, is as follows: DVKVTQSSRYLVKRTGEKVFLECVQDMDHENMFWYRQDPGLGLRLIYFSYDVKMKEKGDIPEGYSVSREKKERFSLILESASTNQTSMYLCASRPIFVTGELFFGEGSRLTVL.

The V gene is TRBV6-5, the J gene TRBJ1-3, with D perhaps matching TRBD1 (5 bases). The CDR3 runs 14 residues. V lost 3 bases to trimming and J lost 4 bases, with 10 bases between them. Germline CDR1 reads MNHEY; CDR2 reads SVGAGI. CDR3 sequence: CASSYTGTGNTIYF. DNA of the CDR3: TGTGCCAGCAGTTATACCGGGACGGGAAACACCATATATTTT.

V usage is TRBV5-6 and J usage is TRBJ2-1; D gene unclear. The CDR3 length is 15 residues. V was trimmed by 4 bases and J by 0 bases, leaving 11 bases between them. From germline, CDR1 is SGHDT and CDR2 YYEEEE. CDR3 loop: CASSIDGFSYNEQFF. The CDR3 coding sequence is TGTGCCAGCAGCATCGACGGTTTCTCCTACAATGAGCAGTTCTTC. The variable domain in full, with the rest retrieved from reference TRBV5-6 and TRBJ2-1, is DAGVTQSPTHLIKTRGQQVTLRCSPKSGHDTVSWYQQALGQGPQFIFQYYEEEERQRGNFPDRFSGHQFPNYSSELNVNALLLGDSALYLCASSIDGFSYNEQFFGPGTRLTVL.

The J gene is TRBJ2-5, the V gene TRBV5-1, with unresolved D. Trimming took off 2 bases at V and 2 bases at J, with 10 bases between the two ends. The length of the CDR3 is 14 residues. Germline assignment: CDR1 SGHRS and CDR2 YFSETQ. The CDR3 region has the DNA TGCGCCAGCAGCTTTAAGGGCCCTCAAGAGACCCAGTACTTC. Its translation is CASSFKGPQETQYF.

CDR3 sequence: CASSSQQGRNSPLHF. As DNA, the CDR3 is TGTGCCAGCAGTTCTCAACAGGGGAGGAATTCACCCCTCCACTTT. The J gene is TRBJ1-6, the V gene TRBV27; the match to TRBD1 covers 7 bases. Germline V gives CDR1 MNHEY, CDR2 SMNVEV (reference sequence). This CDR3 has 15 amino acids. Trimming took 4 bases from V and 7 from J; bases not matched to a gene: 7.

In nucleotides, the CDR3 is TGTGCCAGCAGCTTGGGTCTAGTTGAGGGGACCTTC. Protein product: CASSLGLVEGTF. The V and J genes are TRBV5-6 and TRBJ1-2, with a weak D call TRBD1 (5 bases). In germline, CDR1 is SGHDT, CDR2 YYEEEE. The CDR3 length is 12 residues. Trimming left V 0 bases short and J 14 bases short, with 14 bases between. The whole variable domain, remainder taken from reference TRBV5-6 and TRBJ1-2, is DAGVTQSPTHLIKTRGQQVTLRCSPKSGHDTVSWYQQALGQGPQFIFQYYEEEERQRGNFPDRFSGHQFPNYSSELNVNALLLGDSALYLCASSLGLVEGTFGSGTRLTVV.

The CDR3 protein is CAITYRDRVYDEQYF. CDR3 DNA sequence: TGTGCCATCACCTACCGGGACAGGGTATACGACGAGCAGTACTTC. The rearrangement links TRBV10-3 to TRBJ2-7; 9 bases are shared with TRBD1. The CDR3 has 15 amino acids. The J segment lost 5 bases and the V segment lost 7 bases, leaving 12 bases of the junction unmatched. CDR1 ENHRY and CDR2 SYGVKD come from the germline V gene.

This chain joins TRBV10-3 and TRBJ1-1; the D is unclear. The ends were cut back, 8 bases at V and 0 bases at J, with 13 bases in the middle. The CDR3 covers 14 residues. CDR1 is ENHRY and CDR2 is SYGVKD in the germline V gene. The CDR3 coding sequence is TGTGCCATCGGCAGTAATCTTTTGAACACTGAAGCTTTCTTT. Residues: CAIGSNLLNTEAFF.